Below, 29 T cell receptor beta chains from the same sample are listed, as sequenced in a study of blood T cells in healthy people across ages. A second PCR, run for roughly 7 to 11 cycles, used a sample-barcoded 5' primer plus a J-beta primer mix. MiXCR, applied by TCRdb to the 5' RACE reads, yields one record per CDR3 protein. The sample has hundreds of thousands of distinct CDR3 sequences; about 62% are singletons. Sequenced material: blood. These receptors all stem from a man aged 30 to 39 in good health.

This CDR3 reads CASSRNRDKGSPLHF. The CDR3 DNA reads as TGCGCCAGCAGCCGAAACCGGGACAAAGGTTCACCCCTCCACTTT. The J gene is TRBJ1-6, the V gene TRBV5-1; D may be TRBD1 (6 bases). This CDR3 spans 15 amino acids. The germline V gene has CDR1 SGHRS and CDR2 YFSETQ. With 4 bases removed from V and 9 bases from J, the gap between germline ends came to 17 bases. The variable domain in full, completed from reference TRBV5-1 and TRBJ1-6, reads KAGVTQTPRYLIKTRGQQVTLSCSPISGHRSVSWYQQTPGQGLQFLFEYFSETQRNKGNFPGRFSGRQFSNSRSEMNVSTLELGDSALYLCASSRNRDKGSPLHFGNGTRLTVT.

V and J are TRBV3-1 and TRBJ2-3; TRBD2 agrees at 12 bases. Germline values: CDR1 LGHDT, CDR2 YNNKEL (reference sequence). V lost 4 bases, J lost 2 bases, and 4 bases stayed unmatched. The CDR3 sequence is 16 residues long. The CDR3: CASSLGLAGLTDTQYF. The CDR3 bases are TGTGCCAGCAGCCTCGGACTAGCGGGGCTCACAGATACGCAGTATTTT.

The chain's CDR3 is CASSLNSGDWTEAFF. CDR3 bases: TGTGCCAGCAGCTTAAATTCCGGGGATTGGACTGAAGCTTTCTTT. The chain links TRBV7-2 to TRBJ1-1; no firm D call. Germline assignment: CDR1 SGHTA and CDR2 FQGNSA. The germline V and J ends were trimmed by 2 bases and 5 bases, with 15 bases remaining between them. The CDR3 is 15 residues long.

This clonotype was detected only a few times. The chain links TRBV3-1 to TRBJ1-6; 7 bases fit TRBD1. Germline V gene lookup returns CDR1 LGHDT and CDR2 YNNKEL (reference sequence). The J segment lost 8 bases and the V segment lost 3 bases, leaving 4 bases of the junction unmatched. This CDR3 spans 14 amino acids. The CDR3 loop reads CASSQTGSHSPLHF. CDR3 bases: TGTGCCAGCAGCCAGACAGGGTCTCATTCACCCCTCCACTTT.

The J gene is TRBJ2-6, the V gene TRBV9, with D unclear. There are 16 residues in the CDR3. V was shortened by 0 bases and J by 0 bases, with 7 bases between the two germline ends. The germline CDR1 and CDR2 sequences are SGDLS and YYNGEE. For the CDR3, the DNA is TGTGCCAGCAGCGTAGTCCTGGGCTCTGGGGCCAACGTCCTGACTTTC. It codes for CASSVVLGSGANVLTF.

This rearrangement joins TRBV11-2 to TRBJ2-1, with 13 bases lining up with TRBD2. Germline V gene data show CDR1 as SGHAT and CDR2 as FQNNGV. Trimming removed 5 bases from V and 4 bases from J; junction bases left unmatched: 2. The CDR3 loop spans 15 amino acids. CDR3 in DNA: TGTGCCAGCAGCCGACTAGCGGGGGGTTACAATGAGCAGTTCTTC. It codes for CASSRLAGGYNEQFF.

The V and J genes are TRBV10-3 and TRBJ1-2; D remains unclear. The CDR3 is 13 amino acids. Between the trimmed V and J ends, which lost 3 bases and 7 bases, there was a span of 12 bases. Germline loops: CDR1 ENHRY, CDR2 SYGVKD. CDR3 sequence: CAISDLRSGGYTF. The CDR3 DNA follows: TGTGCCATCAGTGACTTACGGAGCGGTGGCTACACCTTC.

This clonotype has more than one count but fewer than ten. CDR3 in amino acids: CASSYSEQVQPQHF. The CDR3 region has the DNA TGTGCCAGCAGTTACTCGGAACAAGTTCAGCCCCAGCATTTT. V is TRBV6-2 or TRBV6-3 and J is TRBJ1-5; D is ambiguous. The V end was cut by 0 bases, the J end by 6 bases, with 9 bases between. Looked up from germline, CDR1 is MNHEY and CDR2 is SVGEGT. The CDR3 is made up of 14 amino acids.

The rearrangement joins TRBV29-1 to TRBJ2-3, with D possibly called TRBD1 or TRBD2 (7 bases each). Per the germline V gene, CDR1 is SQVTM and CDR2 is ANQGSEA. The V end lost 2 bases, the J end lost 3 bases, and 15 bases lay between the germline ends. CDR3 size: 15 residues. The chain's CDR3 is CSVERGGGWTDTQYF. The DNA for the CDR3 is TGCAGCGTTGAAAGGGGAGGGGGCTGGACAGATACGCAGTATTTT.

This clonotype was detected only once. The chain carries TRBV20-1 and TRBJ2-4, with TRBD1 identical over 10 bases. CDR1 and CDR2 (germline): DFQATT, SNEGSKA (reference sequence). The CDR3 spans 13 residues. Trimming at V came to 3 bases and at J to 15 bases, leaving 11 bases not matched to a gene. CDR3 in amino acids: CSASARQGASPYF. CDR3 sequence (DNA): TGCAGTGCTAGTGCCCGACAGGGGGCCAGTCCGTACTTC.

The chain joins TRBV27 to TRBJ2-7; 8 nucleotides align to TRBD1. Germline assignment: CDR1 MNHEY and CDR2 SMNVEV (reference sequence). This CDR3 region has 15 residues. V lost 5 bases and J lost 0; bases outside the gene matches: 6. The CDR3 here is CASSSPDRASYEQYF. DNA of the CDR3: TGTGCCAGCAGTAGCCCGGACAGGGCCTCCTACGAGCAGTACTTC.

The sample holds a few counts of this clonotype. This chain uses TRBV4-2 with TRBJ2-1, with D perhaps TRBD1 or TRBD2 (5 bases each). Per germline, CDR1 LGHNA and CDR2 YNFKEQ. The CDR3 covers 18 residues. The V and J ends lost 3 bases and 5 bases respectively, with 23 bases between them. CDR3 sequence reads: CASSHSGTYKDKDNEQFF. The CDR3 DNA is TGTGCCAGCAGCCATTCCGGGACCTACAAAGATAAGGACAATGAGCAGTTCTTC.

The V call is TRBV7-9, the J call TRBJ1-2, with a possible D match to TRBD1 (5 bases). CDR3 length: 13 residues. Trimming took 5 bases from V and 7 from J, leaving 14 bases between them. Germline CDR1 and CDR2: SEHNR and FQNEAQ (reference sequence). The CDR3 spells CASSPGRMSGYTF. For the CDR3, the DNA is TGTGCCAGCAGCCCGGGACGCATGAGTGGCTACACCTTC.

This rearrangement joins TRBV29-1 to TRBJ1-4; 7 positions agree with TRBD1. Germline V gene data show CDR1 as SQVTM and CDR2 as ANQGSEA. V was pared by 6 bases and J by 3 bases, with 7 bases of the junction left unmatched. The CDR3 runs to 14 residues. In DNA form, the CDR3 reads TGCAGCGTCGGTGACAGGGTCGCTAATGAAAAACTGTTTTTT. Translated, it gives CSVGDRVANEKLFF.

This clonotype was seen a handful of times. The chain links TRBV7-2 to TRBJ2-4; 9 positions agree with TRBD1. CDR1 SGHTA and CDR2 FQGNSA come from the germline V gene. The CDR3 is made up of 16 amino acids. Germline trimming cut 5 bases from V and 4 bases from J; bases unmatched to any gene: 9. The CDR3 region is CASSLQPGQGKNIQYF. The CDR3 DNA follows: TGTGCCAGCAGCCTCCAACCGGGACAGGGAAAAAACATTCAGTACTTC.

The chain combines TRBV29-1 with TRBJ2-1; TRBD1 or TRBD2 may be the D gene (5 bases each). The CDR3 is 13 residues long. Germline V gives CDR1 SQVTM, CDR2 ANQGSEA. Trimming stripped 7 bases from V and 5 bases from J, with 15 bases between. The CDR3 region has the DNA TGCAGCGCTTCCGGGACCCAAAACAATGAGCAGTTCTTC. Its protein product is CSASGTQNNEQFF.

V usage is TRBV10-3 and J usage is TRBJ2-7; 10 nucleotides match TRBD1. Looked up from germline, CDR1 is ENHRY and CDR2 is SYGVKD. After removal of 6 bases from V and 3 bases from J, the junction contained 5 bases not matched to a gene. There are 14 residues in the CDR3. The CDR3 reads CAISPGQGIYEQYF. In nucleotides, the CDR3 is TGTGCCATCAGCCCGGGACAGGGGATCTACGAGCAGTACTTC.

This clonotype was recorded a few times. The V gene is TRBV27, the J gene TRBJ2-7; TRBD2 matches 12 bases. CDR3 length equals 13 residues. Trimming cost V 6 bases and J 6 bases; bases outside gene matches: 3. Looked up from germline, CDR1 is MNHEY and CDR2 is SMNVEV (reference sequence). The CDR3 protein is CASSLLAGGEQYF. As DNA, the CDR3 is TGTGCCAGCAGCTTACTAGCGGGGGGCGAGCAGTACTTC.

The chain recombines TRBV5-1 with TRBJ2-1; 14 nucleotides align to TRBD2. Losses at the gene ends were 0 bases for V and 7 bases for J; bases not matched to a gene: 6. CDR1 and CDR2 from the germline V gene are SGHRS and YFSETQ. The CDR3 length is 17 residues. This chain's CDR3 is CASSLVPGLAGVNEQFF. For the CDR3, the DNA is TGCGCCAGCAGCTTGGTCCCGGGACTAGCGGGAGTTAATGAGCAGTTCTTC. The variable domain in full, with the rest retrieved from reference TRBV5-1 and TRBJ2-1, is KAGVTQTPRYLIKTRGQQVTLSCSPISGHRSVSWYQQTPGQGLQFLFEYFSETQRNKGNFPGRFSGRQFSNSRSEMNVSTLELGDSALYLCASSLVPGLAGVNEQFFGPGTRLTVL.

This clonotype was counted once. V is TRBV20-1 and J is TRBJ2-1, with 8 nucleotides matching TRBD2. Trimming removed 6 bases from V and 1 base from J; junction bases left unmatched: 14. CDR1 is DFQATT and CDR2 is SNEGSKA in the germline V gene (reference sequence). The CDR3 is 17 amino acids. The CDR3 DNA is TGCAGTGCCCGAGGGGTTAGCGGGGTAGTTTCCTACAATGAGCAGTTCTTC. Residues: CSARGVSGVVSYNEQFF.

J is TRBJ2-3 and V is TRBV6-1; D call uncertain. The germline V gene encodes CDR1 MNHNS and CDR2 SASEGT. The CDR3 is 13 residues long. Trimming pared 6 bases from V and 1 base from J, leaving 8 bases between. CDR3 amino acids: CASSEIGTDTQYF. Written as DNA, the CDR3 is TGTGCCAGCAGCGAAATTGGCACAGATACGCAGTATTTT.

Of note for this clonotype: At one end the junction does not follow the germline gene, possibly because of a read error. The gene calls are TRBV6-5 and TRBJ1-6; TRBD1 matches 8 bases. Germline assignment: CDR1 MNHEY and CDR2 SVGAGI. The CDR3 consists of 16 residues. DNA for the CDR3: TGTGCCAGCACCCTACAGGGGGGCCAGGGTAATTCACCCCTCTACTTT. Translation: CASTLQGGQGNSPLYF.

In its sample, this clonotype was seen many times. This chain uses TRBV7-2 with TRBJ2-3; the D is unclear. The ends were cut back, 1 base at V and 0 bases at J, with 8 bases in the middle. CDR1 is SGHTA, CDR2 FQGNSA, per germline. CDR3 length: 15 residues. The CDR3 here is CASSLDRVSTDTQYF. The CDR3 DNA follows: TGTGCCAGCAGCTTAGACCGGGTTAGCACAGATACGCAGTATTTT.

The chain couples TRBV7-2 to TRBJ2-4; TRBD2 might be the D (6 bases). TRBJ2-7 explains the end of the DNA better; the J call may be wrong. The germline gives CDR1 SGHTA, CDR2 FQGNSA. This CDR3 spans 12 amino acids. The CDR3 sequence: CASSFGGGEQYF. CDR3 DNA: TGTGCCAGCAGCTTTGGGGGAGGCGAGCAGTACTTC.

This clonotype was seen only once. The V and J genes are TRBV9 and TRBJ2-1, with 8 nucleotides matching TRBD2. Germline lookup yields CDR1 SGDLS and CDR2 YYNGEE. This CDR3 has 13 amino acids. Trimming cost V 7 bases and J 8 bases; bases outside gene matches: 8. CDR3 in amino acids: CASGTSPQDEQFF. CDR3 nucleotides: TGTGCCAGCGGGACTAGTCCTCAGGATGAGCAGTTCTTC.

V and J are TRBV5-6 and TRBJ2-3, with a possible D match to TRBD2 (7 bases). The CDR3 runs 15 residues. Per germline, CDR1 SGHDT and CDR2 YYEEEE. V lost 3 bases, J lost 5 bases, and 16 bases lay in between. Written as DNA, the CDR3 is TGTGCCAGCAGCTCCCTGGCGGGGGCGGGAGATACGCAGTATTTT. Translated: CASSSLAGAGDTQYF.

This chain joins TRBV7-2 and TRBJ2-1; 7 nucleotides agree with TRBD2. Unmatched junction bases numbered 9, after V lost 1 base and J lost 3 bases. The CDR3 sequence is 17 residues long. Germline CDR1 SGHTA, CDR2 FQGNSA. As DNA, the CDR3 is TGTGCCAGCAGCTTAGGGGGGAGGGTAGCGAACTACAATGAGCAGTTCTTC. Its translation is CASSLGGRVANYNEQFF. The full variable domain, with the rest looked up from reference TRBV7-2 and TRBJ2-1, is GAGVSQSPSNKVTEKGKDVELRCDPISGHTALYWYRQSLGQGLEFLIYFQGNSAPDKSGLPSDRFSAERTGGSVSTLTIQRTQQEDSAVYLCASSLGGRVANYNEQFFGPGTRLTVL.

The V call is TRBV7-2, the J call TRBJ2-7; unclear D gene. The length of the CDR3 is 13 residues. Trimming took 5 bases from V and 3 from J, leaving 11 bases between them. From germline, CDR1 is SGHTA and CDR2 FQGNSA. The CDR3 coding sequence is TGTGCCAGCAGCCCTCGGGCGGACTACGAGCAGTACTTC. This codes for CASSPRADYEQYF.

This chain joins TRBV12-3 or TRBV12-4 and TRBJ1-5; TRBD1 might be the D (6 bases). The V end lost 6 bases, the J end lost 5 bases, and 11 bases lay between the germline ends. CDR3 length equals 13 residues. The CDR3 sequence is CASRWTDDQPQHF. The CDR3 coding sequence is TGTGCCAGCAGGTGGACAGACGATCAGCCCCAGCATTTT.